The 17 T cell receptor beta chains below were found in one sample sequenced in a study of CD8+CD57+ T cells in acquired aplastic anemia. TCR beta VDJ and CDR3 profiles were obtained from a genomic DNA template. TCRdb processed the reads anew with MiXCR; each CDR3 protein has one entry. The sample includes under 350,000 distinct CDR3 sequences, 56% of them seen just once. Selection for sequencing was limited to patients who had shown CD8+CD57+ cell expansion by flow cytometry. The material sequenced was sorted CD4+, CD8+, or CD8+CD57+ T cells (not recorded which) from PBMCs. Source of these receptors: a human donor with aplastic anemia.

The chain is built from TRBV10-3 and TRBJ1-1, with TRBD1 as a possible D gene (5 bases). Trimming took off 2 bases at V and 3 bases at J, with 13 bases between the two ends. This CDR3 region has 15 residues. Germline assignment: CDR1 ENHRY and CDR2 SYGVKD. The CDR3 nucleotides read TGTGCCATCAGTGAGCCGGGGACCACGGACACTGAAGCTTTCTTT. It is translated as CAISEPGTTDTEAFF.

The chain combines TRBV7-7 with TRBJ2-1; possible D gene TRBD1, 7 bases. V was trimmed by 5 bases and J by 10 bases, leaving 15 bases between them. Germline assignment: CDR1 SSHAT and CDR2 FNYEAQ (reference sequence). This CDR3 is built from 13 residues. The CDR3 is CASSPAPGGEQFF. The CDR3 region has the DNA TGTGCCAGCAGCCCAGCACCAGGGGGGGAGCAGTTCTTC.

V usage is TRBV20-1 and J usage is TRBJ2-7; TRBD2 is a possible D gene (5 bases). Trimming removed 5 bases from V and 1 base from J, with 15 bases in between. Germline-derived CDR1 and CDR2 are DFQATT and SNEGSKA (reference sequence). This CDR3 contains 14 residues. CDR3: CSAHQTGRSYEQYF. The CDR3 coding sequence is TGCAGTGCTCATCAGACGGGGAGATCCTACGAGCAGTACTTC.

This clonotype was observed many times. The chain uses TRBV11-2 and TRBJ1-1; D is ambiguous. The CDR3 sequence is 14 residues long. Germline V gene data show CDR1 as SGHAT and CDR2 as FQNNGV. The ends were cut back, 5 bases at V and 2 bases at J, with 12 bases in the middle. The CDR3 sequence is CASSPGWANTEAFF. CDR3 DNA: TGTGCCAGCAGCCCCGGATGGGCAAACACTGAAGCTTTCTTT.

The chain joins TRBV5-6 to TRBJ1-6, with D possibly being TRBD1 (5 bases). The V gene's germline CDR1 is SGHDT and CDR2 YYEEEE. There are 17 residues in the CDR3. Trimming pared 0 bases from V and 7 bases from J, leaving 17 bases between. The DNA of the CDR3 is TGTGCCAGCAGCTTGGCCAGGGTTGGGCCCTTGAATTCACCCCTCCACTTT. Its protein product is CASSLARVGPLNSPLHF.

The chain combines TRBV29-1 with TRBJ1-1; perhaps TRBD1 as D (5 bases). The V gene lost 7 bases and the J gene lost 3 bases, with 18 bases spanning the gap. This CDR3 is built from 14 residues. CDR1 and CDR2 (germline): SQVTM, ANQGSEA. CDR3 nucleotide sequence: TGCAGCGGTGACCAGGGTCTTTCTGACACTGAAGCTTTCTTT. Encoded protein: CSGDQGLSDTEAFF.

V gene TRBV7-9 combines with J gene TRBJ2-2, with D possibly matching TRBD1 (6 bases). Trimming shortened V by 11 bases and J by 9 bases, and 7 bases separated the two germline ends. The germline CDR1 and CDR2 sequences are SEHNR and FQNEAQ (reference sequence). The CDR3 extends over 9 amino acids. The chain's CDR3 is CAGDRELFF. The CDR3, as DNA: TGTGCCGGGGACAGGGAGCTGTTTTTT.

Ten or more counts support this clonotype. This sequence joins TRBV2 and TRBJ2-3; D possibly corresponds to TRBD2 (6 bases). From germline, CDR1 is SNHLY and CDR2 FYNNEI. V gave up 7 bases and J gave up 4 bases, with 9 bases separating them. The CDR3 runs 12 residues. The CDR3 region is CASIAEPDTQYF. CDR3 coding DNA: TGTGCCAGCATAGCGGAGCCAGATACGCAGTATTTT.

This clonotype was counted many times. The chain carries TRBV5-1 and TRBJ2-2, with 7 positions matching TRBD1. V shed 4 bases, J shed 2 bases, and the junction held 8 bases outside the gene matches. CDR3 size: 16 residues. Germline loops: CDR1 SGHRS, CDR2 YFSETQ. DNA for the CDR3: TGCGCCAGCAGCATGAAAGGGGGCTCTAACACCGGGGAGCTGTTTTTT. Translation: CASSMKGGSNTGELFF.

The chain carries TRBV29-1 and TRBJ2-2; TRBD1 matches at 12 bases. The CDR3 has 14 amino acids. Germline V gene data show CDR1 as SQVTM and CDR2 as ANQGSEA. The V segment lost 6 bases and the J segment 7 bases; nucleotides outside the gene matches: 6. The CDR3 loop reads CSVVGTGGHGELFF. The CDR3 DNA reads TGCAGCGTGGTCGGGACAGGGGGCCACGGGGAGCTGTTTTTT.

This rearrangement joins TRBV7-9 to TRBJ1-1; D remains unclear. Germline assignment: CDR1 SEHNR and CDR2 FQNEAQ (reference sequence). This CDR3 contains 16 residues. Trimming took 0 bases from V and 3 from J, leaving 14 bases between them. The CDR3 loop is CASSLALRVRDTEAFF. The CDR3 bases are TGTGCCAGCAGCTTAGCGCTTAGGGTAAGGGACACTGAAGCTTTCTTT.

The chain couples TRBV7-9 to TRBJ2-3; 7 nucleotides align to TRBD2. The CDR3 has 16 amino acids. The J segment lost 2 bases and the V segment lost 5 bases, leaving 10 bases of the junction unmatched. Germline CDR1 reads SEHNR; CDR2 reads FQNEAQ (reference sequence). The CDR3 spells CASSPSGLTTTDTQYF. The DNA of the CDR3 is TGTGCCAGCAGCCCCTCGGGACTAACTACCACAGATACGCAGTATTTT.

This clonotype has only a few counts. The chain couples TRBV29-1 to TRBJ1-1, with a tentative D call TRBD1 (5 bases). V was pared by 1 base and J by 7 bases, with 10 bases between. This CDR3 is 12 amino acids long. The germline CDR1 and CDR2 sequences are SQVTM and ANQGSEA. The CDR3 sequence is CSVEVQGNEAFF. CDR3 bases: TGCAGCGTTGAAGTGCAGGGAAATGAAGCTTTCTTT.

This clonotype was seen a handful of times. The chain is built from TRBV20-1 and TRBJ1-2, with D maybe TRBD1 (6 bases). The germline V gene encodes CDR1 DFQATT and CDR2 SNEGSKA (reference sequence). V lost 3 bases and J lost 5, with 13 bases in between. The CDR3 contains 13 residues. The DNA of the CDR3 is TGCAGTGCTAGGCCTGGGACATTTTATGGCTACACCTTC. Translation: CSARPGTFYGYTF.

This clonotype was seen more than once but under ten times. The chain has TRBV7-2 and TRBJ2-3; 12 bases line up with TRBD2. This CDR3 is built from 16 residues. With 5 bases clipped from V and 3 bases from J, the junction kept 6 bases outside the gene matches. Germline loops: CDR1 SGHTA, CDR2 FQGNSA. In DNA, the CDR3 is TGTGCCAGCAGCAGGACTAGCGGGGATATAACAGATACGCAGTATTTT. Amino acids: CASSRTSGDITDTQYF.

This clonotype has ten or more counts. The rearrangement uses TRBV20-1 and TRBJ1-4, with TRBD1 matching over 8 bases. J lost 7 bases, V lost 2 bases, and 3 bases had no gene match. The CDR3 is made up of 13 amino acids. CDR1 is DFQATT, CDR2 SNEGSKA, per germline (reference sequence). CDR3 sequence (DNA): TGCAGTGCTAGACAGGGGGCCAGTGAAAAACTGTTTTTT. Residues: CSARQGASEKLFF.

This clonotype was counted a few times. This chain links TRBV20-1 with TRBJ2-7; unclear D gene. CDR1 is DFQATT, CDR2 SNEGSKA, per germline (reference sequence). This CDR3 has 13 residues. The ends were cut back, 7 bases at V and 2 bases at J, with 15 bases in the middle. CDR3 sequence (DNA): TGCAGTGTCACGGACGGTACGACCTACGAGCAGTACTTC. This gives the protein CSVTDGTTYEQYF.